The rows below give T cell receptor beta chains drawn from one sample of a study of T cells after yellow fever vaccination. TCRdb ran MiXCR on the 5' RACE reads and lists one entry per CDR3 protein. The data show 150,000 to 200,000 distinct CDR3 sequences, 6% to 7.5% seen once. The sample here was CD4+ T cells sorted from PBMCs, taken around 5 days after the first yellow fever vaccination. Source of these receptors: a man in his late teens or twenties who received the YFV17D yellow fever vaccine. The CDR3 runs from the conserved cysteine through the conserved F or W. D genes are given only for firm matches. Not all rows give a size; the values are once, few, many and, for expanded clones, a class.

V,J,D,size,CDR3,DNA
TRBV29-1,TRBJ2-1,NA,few,CSDYRDHYNEQFF,TGCAGCGATTACAGGGATCACTACAATGAGCAGTTCTTC
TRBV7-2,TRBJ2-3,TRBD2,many,CASSPTSGVSQYF,TGTGCCAGCAGCCCAACTAGCGGGGTGTCGCAGTATTTT
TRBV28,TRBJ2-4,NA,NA,CASRLFHSRNIQYF,TGTGCCAGCAGGTTATTTCACAGCAGAAACATTCAGTACTTC
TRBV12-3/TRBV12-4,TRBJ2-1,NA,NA,CASTRLYNEQFF,TGTGCCAGCACCCGATTATACAATGAGCAGTTCTTC
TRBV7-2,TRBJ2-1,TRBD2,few,CASSLLGGGAHNEQFF,TGTGCCAGCAGCCTCCTTGGCGGGGGGGCCCACAATGAGCAGTTCTTC
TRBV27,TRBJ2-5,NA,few,CASSLQGRQETQYF,TGTGCCAGCAGTTTACAGGGGAGGCAAGAGACCCAGTACTTC
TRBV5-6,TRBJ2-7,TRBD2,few,CASSLVPGGSYEQYF,TGTGCCAGCAGCTTGGTTCCGGGGGGGAGCTACGAGCAGTACTTC
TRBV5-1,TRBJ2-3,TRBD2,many,CASSSTSLGWDTQYF,TGCGCCAGCAGCTCGACTAGCCTTGGGTGGGATACGCAGTATTTT
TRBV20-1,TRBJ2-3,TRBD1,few,CSALGGERGQGRQYF,TGCAGTGCTTTAGGTGGGGAACGGGGACAGGGAAGGCAGTATTTT
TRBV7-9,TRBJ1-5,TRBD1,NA,CASSSGQGGFDQPQHF,TGTGCCAGCAGTTCGGGACAGGGAGGATTTGATCAGCCCCAGCATTTT
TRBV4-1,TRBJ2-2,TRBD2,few,CASSLRGGTGELFF,TGCGCCAGCAGCCTGCGGGGGGGAACCGGGGAGCTGTTTTTT
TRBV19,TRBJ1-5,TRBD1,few,CASRADRDGNQPQHF,TGTGCCAGTAGGGCGGACAGGGATGGCAATCAGCCCCAGCATTTT
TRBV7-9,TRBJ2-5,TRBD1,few,CASRRTGGETQYF,TGTGCCAGCAGGCGGACAGGGGGAGAGACCCAGTACTTC
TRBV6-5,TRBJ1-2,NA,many,CASSYSGRNYGYTF,TGTGCCAGCAGTTACTCGGGACGGAACTATGGCTACACCTTC
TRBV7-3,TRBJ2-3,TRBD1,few,CASSSRQGGTDTQYF,TGTGCCAGCAGCTCCAGACAGGGTGGCACAGATACGCAGTATTTT
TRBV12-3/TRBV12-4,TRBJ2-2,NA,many,CASDLGGKTGELFF,TGTGCCAGCGACCTCGGAGGGAAGACCGGGGAGCTGTTTTTT
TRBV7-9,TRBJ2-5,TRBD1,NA,CASSLGSGQGQETQYF,TGTGCCAGCAGCTTAGGTAGCGGACAGGGACAAGAGACCCAGTACTTC
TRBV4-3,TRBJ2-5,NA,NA,CASSQDPRPEETQYF,TGCGCCAGCAGCCAAGATCCGCGTCCCGAAGAGACCCAGTACTTC
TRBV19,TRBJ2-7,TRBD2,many,CASSIGLVGEQYF,TGTGCCAGTAGTATCGGACTAGTCGGCGAGCAGTACTTC
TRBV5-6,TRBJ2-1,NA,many,CASSLQGMEFF,TGTGCCAGCAGCCTACAGGGAATGGAGTTCTTC
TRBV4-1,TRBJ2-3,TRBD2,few,CASSQGLAGISSTDTQYF,TGCGCCAGCAGCCAGGGACTAGCGGGGATTTCTAGCACAGATACGCAGTATTTT
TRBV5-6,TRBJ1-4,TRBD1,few,CASSRRTGGLEKLFF,TGTGCCAGCAGCCGAAGGACAGGGGGCCTCGAAAAACTGTTTTTT
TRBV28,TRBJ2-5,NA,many,CASSRLGTQYF,TGTGCCAGCAGTAGACTTGGGACCCAGTACTTC
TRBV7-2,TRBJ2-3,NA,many,CASSFKLPTDTQYF,TGTGCCAGCAGCTTTAAACTCCCCACAGATACGCAGTATTTT
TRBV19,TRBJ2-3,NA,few,CASGPLSSSTDTQYF,TGTGCCAGTGGCCCGTTGTCGTCTAGCACAGATACGCAGTATTTT
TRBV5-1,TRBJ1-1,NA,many,CASTLSAGGTEAFF,TGCGCCAGCACCTTGTCGGCCGGGGGCACTGAAGCTTTCTTT
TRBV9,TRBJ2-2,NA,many,CASSVASGWGMDTGELFF,TGTGCCAGCAGCGTAGCGTCCGGTTGGGGAATGGACACCGGGGAGCTGTTTTTT
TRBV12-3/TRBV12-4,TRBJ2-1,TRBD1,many,CASSRTGGHNEQFF,TGTGCCAGCAGTCGGACAGGGGGCCACAATGAGCAGTTCTTC
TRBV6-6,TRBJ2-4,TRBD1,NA,CASSRDRGNIQYF,TGTGCCAGCAGTAGAGACAGGGGAAACATTCAGTACTTC
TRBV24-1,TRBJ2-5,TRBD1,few,CATSTGGGETQYF,TGTGCCACAAGTACAGGGGGCGGGGAGACCCAGTACTTC
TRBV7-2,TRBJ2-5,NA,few,CASSLVRGTQYF,TGTGCCAGCAGCTTAGTTCGGGGGACCCAGTACTTC
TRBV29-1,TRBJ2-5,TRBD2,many,CSVLPGSGGKTQYF,TGCAGCGTCCTCCCTGGTAGCGGGGGGAAGACCCAGTACTTC
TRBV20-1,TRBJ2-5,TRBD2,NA,CSPQSGTSGRGTQYF,TGCAGTCCTCAGTCCGGGACTAGCGGCCGGGGGACCCAGTACTTC
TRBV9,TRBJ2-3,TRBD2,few,CASSARSGTSTHTQYF,TGTGCCAGCAGCGCAAGATCCGGGACTAGTACTCATACGCAGTATTTT
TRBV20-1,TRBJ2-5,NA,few,CSARDMAVRHQETQYF,TGCAGTGCTAGAGATATGGCAGTGAGACATCAAGAGACCCAGTACTTC
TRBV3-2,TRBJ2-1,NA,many,CASSNRGPGLAGTSSYNEQFF,TGTGCCAGCAGCAACCGCGGTCCGGGACTAGCGGGGACAAGCTCCTACAATGAGCAGTTCTTC
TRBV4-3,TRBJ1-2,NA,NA,CASSPLHGGRDGYTF,TGCGCCAGCAGCCCCTTACACGGGGGACGGGATGGCTACACCTTC
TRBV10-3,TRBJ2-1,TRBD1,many,CAISEGQGAKGEQFF,TGTGCCATCAGTGAGGGACAGGGGGCGAAGGGTGAGCAGTTCTTC
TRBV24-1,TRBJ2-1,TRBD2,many,CATSRGGSNNEQFF,TGTGCCACCAGTCGGGGGGGCTCAAACAATGAGCAGTTCTTC
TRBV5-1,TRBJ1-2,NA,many,CASSQGASGGYTF,TGCGCCAGCAGCCAGGGCGCATCGGGGGGCTACACCTTC
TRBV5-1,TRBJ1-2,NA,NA,CASSLARGASYGYTF,TGCGCCAGCAGCTTGGCAAGGGGCGCAAGCTATGGCTACACCTTC
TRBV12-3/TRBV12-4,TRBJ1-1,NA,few,CASQTDANTEAFF,TGTGCCAGCCAGACAGATGCGAACACTGAAGCTTTCTTT
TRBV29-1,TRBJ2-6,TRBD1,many,CSVWWGQGGSGANVLTF,TGCAGCGTATGGTGGGGACAGGGGGGCTCTGGGGCCAACGTCCTGACTTTC
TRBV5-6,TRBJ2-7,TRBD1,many,CASTSTTGEVLYEQYF,TGTGCCAGCACCTCAACGACAGGGGAAGTGTTGTACGAGCAGTACTTC
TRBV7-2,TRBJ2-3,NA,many,CASSFGGITDTQYF,TGTGCCAGCAGCTTCGGGGGAATCACAGATACGCAGTATTTT
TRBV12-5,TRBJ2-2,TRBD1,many,CASGLPKDREDTGELFF,TGTGCTAGTGGTCTACCCAAGGACAGGGAAGACACCGGGGAGCTGTTTTTT
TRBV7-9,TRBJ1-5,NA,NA,CASSFGGGGQPQHF,TGTGCCAGCAGCTTTGGAGGAGGGGGTCAGCCCCAGCATTTT
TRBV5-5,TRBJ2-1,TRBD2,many,CASSRGLALEGEQFF,TGTGCCAGCAGCAGGGGACTAGCGCTTGAGGGCGAGCAGTTCTTC
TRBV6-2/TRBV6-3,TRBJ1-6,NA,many,CASSYERGSLHF,TGTGCCAGCAGTTACGAGAGGGGGTCCCTCCACTTT
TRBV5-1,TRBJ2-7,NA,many,CASSLAWLDSYEQYF,TGCGCCAGCAGCTTGGCCTGGCTGGACTCCTACGAGCAGTACTTC
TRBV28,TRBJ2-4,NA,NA,CASSFRGAFANNIQYF,TGTGCCAGCAGTTTTAGGGGGGCATTTGCCAACAACATTCAGTACTTC
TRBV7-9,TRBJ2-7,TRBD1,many,CASRDRDEDREQYF,TGTGCCAGCAGAGACAGGGACGAGGATCGCGAGCAGTACTTC
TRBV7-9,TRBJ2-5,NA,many,CASSGGQETQYF,TGTGCCAGCAGTGGCGGCCAAGAGACCCAGTACTTC
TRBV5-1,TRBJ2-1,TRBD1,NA,CASRLSGTGGFEQFF,TGCGCCAGCCGCCTCTCCGGGACAGGGGGATTCGAGCAGTTCTTC
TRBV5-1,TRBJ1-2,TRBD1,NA,CASSPETGRGYGYTF,TGCGCCAGCAGCCCGGAGACAGGGAGGGGCTATGGCTACACCTTC
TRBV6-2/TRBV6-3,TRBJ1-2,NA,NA,CASSQQRHGYTF,TGTGCCAGCAGTCAACAGAGGCATGGCTACACCTTC
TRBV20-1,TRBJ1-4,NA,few,CSATTGLSNEKLFF,TGCAGTGCTACCACCGGATTAAGTAATGAAAAACTGTTTTTT